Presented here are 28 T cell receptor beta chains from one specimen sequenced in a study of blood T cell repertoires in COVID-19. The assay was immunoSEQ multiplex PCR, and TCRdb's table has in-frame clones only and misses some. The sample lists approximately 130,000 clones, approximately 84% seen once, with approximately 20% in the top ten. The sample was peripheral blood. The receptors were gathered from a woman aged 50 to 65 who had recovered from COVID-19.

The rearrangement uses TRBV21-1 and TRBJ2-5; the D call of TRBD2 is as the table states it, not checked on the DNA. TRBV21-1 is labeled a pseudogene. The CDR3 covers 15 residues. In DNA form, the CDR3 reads TGTGCCAGCAGGGGGACTAGCGGGAGGGCGGATACCCAGTACTTC. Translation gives CASRGTSGRADTQYF.

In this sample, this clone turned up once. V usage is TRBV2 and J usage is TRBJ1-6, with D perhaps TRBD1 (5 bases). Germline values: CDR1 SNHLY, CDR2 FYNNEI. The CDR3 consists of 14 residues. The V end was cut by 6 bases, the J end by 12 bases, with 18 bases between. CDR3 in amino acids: CASRAWEGREPLHF. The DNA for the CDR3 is TGTGCCAGCAGAGCGTGGGAGGGGCGCGAACCCCTCCACTTT.

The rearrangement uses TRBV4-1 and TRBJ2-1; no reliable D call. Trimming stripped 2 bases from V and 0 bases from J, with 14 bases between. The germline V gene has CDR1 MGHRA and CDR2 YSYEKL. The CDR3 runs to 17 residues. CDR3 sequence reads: CASSQSRVRSSYNEQFF. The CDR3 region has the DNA TGCGCCAGCAGCCAATCCCGGGTCCGATCCTCCTACAATGAGCAGTTCTTC.

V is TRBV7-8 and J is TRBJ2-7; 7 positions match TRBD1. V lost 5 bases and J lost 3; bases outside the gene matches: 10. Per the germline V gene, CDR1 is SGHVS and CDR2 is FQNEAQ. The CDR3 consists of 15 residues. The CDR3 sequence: CASSVRGTANYEQYF. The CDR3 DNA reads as TGTGCCAGCAGCGTAAGAGGGACAGCGAACTACGAGCAGTACTTC.

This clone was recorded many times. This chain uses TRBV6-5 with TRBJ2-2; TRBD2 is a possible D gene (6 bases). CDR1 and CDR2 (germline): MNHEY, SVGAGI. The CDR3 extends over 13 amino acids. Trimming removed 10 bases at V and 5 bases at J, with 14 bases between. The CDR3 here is CATRSAGTGELFF. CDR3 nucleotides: TGTGCCACCAGATCCGCGGGAACCGGGGAGCTGTTTTTT.

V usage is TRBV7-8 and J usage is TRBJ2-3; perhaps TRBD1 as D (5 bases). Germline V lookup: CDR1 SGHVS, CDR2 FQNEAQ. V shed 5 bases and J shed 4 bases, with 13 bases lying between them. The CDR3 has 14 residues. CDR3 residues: CASSLSLQADTQYF. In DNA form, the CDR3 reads TGTGCCAGCAGCCTAAGCCTACAGGCAGATACGCAGTATTTT.

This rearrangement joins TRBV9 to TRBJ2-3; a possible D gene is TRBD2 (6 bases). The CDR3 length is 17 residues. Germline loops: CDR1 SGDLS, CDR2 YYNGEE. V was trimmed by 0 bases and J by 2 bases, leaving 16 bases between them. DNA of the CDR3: TGTGCCAGCAGCGTAGATGGGCGTGGCGGGACCACAGATACGCAGTATTTT. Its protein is CASSVDGRGGTTDTQYF.

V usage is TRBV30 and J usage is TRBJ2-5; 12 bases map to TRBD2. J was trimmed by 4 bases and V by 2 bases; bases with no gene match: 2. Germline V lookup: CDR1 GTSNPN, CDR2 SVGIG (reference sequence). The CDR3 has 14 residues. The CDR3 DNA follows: TGTGCCTGGAGTCCGACTAGCGGGGGAGAGACCCAGTACTTC. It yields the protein CAWSPTSGGETQYF.

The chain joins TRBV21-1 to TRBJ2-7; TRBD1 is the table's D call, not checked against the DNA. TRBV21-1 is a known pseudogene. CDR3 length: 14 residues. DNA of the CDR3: TGTGCCAGCAGCAACCCAGGGGGCATTTACGAGCAGTACTTC. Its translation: CASSNPGGIYEQYF.

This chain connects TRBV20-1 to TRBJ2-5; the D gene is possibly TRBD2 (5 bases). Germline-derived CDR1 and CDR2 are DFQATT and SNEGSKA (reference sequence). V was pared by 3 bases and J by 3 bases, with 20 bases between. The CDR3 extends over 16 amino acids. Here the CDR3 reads CSASSRPLWTEETQYF. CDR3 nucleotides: TGCAGTGCTAGTAGTCGGCCCTTATGGACTGAAGAGACCCAGTACTTC.

This CDR3 reads CAISESILSGAVSGANVLTF. The CDR3 nucleotides read TGTGCCATCAGTGAGTCGATATTATCAGGGGCAGTATCTGGGGCCAACGTCCTGACTTTC. The V gene is TRBV10-3, the J gene TRBJ2-6; perhaps TRBD1 as D (6 bases). The CDR3 contains 20 residues. The V and J ends lost 0 bases and 1 base respectively, with 19 bases between them. From germline, CDR1 is ENHRY and CDR2 SYGVKD.

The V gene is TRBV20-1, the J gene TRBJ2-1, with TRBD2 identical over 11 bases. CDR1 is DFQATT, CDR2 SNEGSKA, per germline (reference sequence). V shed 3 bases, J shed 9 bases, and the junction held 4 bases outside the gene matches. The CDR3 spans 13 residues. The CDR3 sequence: CSASKLAGVEQFF. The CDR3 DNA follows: TGCAGTGCTAGTAAACTAGCGGGGGTTGAGCAGTTCTTC.

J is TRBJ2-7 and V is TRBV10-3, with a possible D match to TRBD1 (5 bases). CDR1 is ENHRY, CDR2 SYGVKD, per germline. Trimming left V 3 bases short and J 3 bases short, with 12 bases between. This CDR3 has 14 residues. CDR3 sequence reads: CAISDRGKDYEQYF. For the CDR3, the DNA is TGTGCCATCAGTGATAGGGGTAAGGACTACGAGCAGTACTTC.

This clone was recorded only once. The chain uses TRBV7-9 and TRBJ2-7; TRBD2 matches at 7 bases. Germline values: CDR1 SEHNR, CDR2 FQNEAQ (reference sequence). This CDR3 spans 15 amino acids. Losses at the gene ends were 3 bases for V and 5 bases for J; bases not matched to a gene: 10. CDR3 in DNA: TGTGCCAGCAGCTTCGGTAAGGCGGGAGCAGACGAGCAGTACTTC. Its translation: CASSFGKAGADEQYF.

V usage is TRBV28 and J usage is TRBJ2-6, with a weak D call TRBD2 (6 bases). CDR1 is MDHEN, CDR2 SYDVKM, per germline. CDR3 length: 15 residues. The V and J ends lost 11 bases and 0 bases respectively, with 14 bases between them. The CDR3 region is CAVPGGNSGANVLTF. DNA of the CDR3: TGTGCCGTGCCTGGGGGGAACTCTGGGGCCAACGTCCTGACTTTC.

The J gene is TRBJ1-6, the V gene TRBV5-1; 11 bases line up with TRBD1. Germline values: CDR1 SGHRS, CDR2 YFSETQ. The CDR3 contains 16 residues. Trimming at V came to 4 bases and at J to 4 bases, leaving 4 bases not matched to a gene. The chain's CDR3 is CASSGGTGGYNSPLHF. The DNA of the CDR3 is TGCGCCAGCAGCGGCGGGACAGGGGGTTATAATTCACCCCTCCACTTT.

CDR3 loop: CASSPLPGQGTHVLTF. In DNA form, the CDR3 reads TGTGCCAGCTCACCACTACCGGGACAAGGTACCCACGTCCTGACTTTC. The V call is TRBV18, the J call TRBJ2-6; TRBD1 might be the D (6 bases). The V gene lost 1 base and the J gene lost 11 bases, with 18 bases spanning the gap. The CDR3 is 16 amino acids. Germline values: CDR1 KGHSH, CDR2 LQKENI.

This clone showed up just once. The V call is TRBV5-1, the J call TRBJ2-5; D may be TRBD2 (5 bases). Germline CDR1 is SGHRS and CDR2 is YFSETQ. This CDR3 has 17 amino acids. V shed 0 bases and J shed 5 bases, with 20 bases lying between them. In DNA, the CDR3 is TGCGCCAGCAGCTTGGAAATCGCTAGCCGAAGGCGGGAGACCCAGTACTTC. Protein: CASSLEIASRRRETQYF. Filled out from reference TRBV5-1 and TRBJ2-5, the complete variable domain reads KAGVTQTPRYLIKTRGQQVTLSCSPISGHRSVSWYQQTPGQGLQFLFEYFSETQRNKGNFPGRFSGRQFSNSRSEMNVSTLELGDSALYLCASSLEIASRRRETQYFGPGTRLLVL.

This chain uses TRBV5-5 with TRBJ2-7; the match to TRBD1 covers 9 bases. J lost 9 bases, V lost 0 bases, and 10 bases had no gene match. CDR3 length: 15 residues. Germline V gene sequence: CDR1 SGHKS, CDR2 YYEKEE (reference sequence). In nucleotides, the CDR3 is TGTGCCAGCAGCTTGGTTGGACAGGGGTCGTTGGGGCAGTACTTC. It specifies CASSLVGQGSLGQYF.

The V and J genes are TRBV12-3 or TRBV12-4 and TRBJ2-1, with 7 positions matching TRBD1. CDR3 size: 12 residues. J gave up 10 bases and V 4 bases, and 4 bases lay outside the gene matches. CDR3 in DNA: TGTGCCAGCAGTTCCTTACAGGGGGAGCAGTTCTTC. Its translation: CASSSLQGEQFF.

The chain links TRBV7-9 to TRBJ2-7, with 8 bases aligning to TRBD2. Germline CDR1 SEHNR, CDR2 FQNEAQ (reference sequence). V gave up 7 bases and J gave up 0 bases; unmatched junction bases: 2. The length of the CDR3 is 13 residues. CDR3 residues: CASNSGTSYEQYF. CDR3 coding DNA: TGTGCCAGCAATAGCGGGACCTCCTACGAGCAGTACTTC.

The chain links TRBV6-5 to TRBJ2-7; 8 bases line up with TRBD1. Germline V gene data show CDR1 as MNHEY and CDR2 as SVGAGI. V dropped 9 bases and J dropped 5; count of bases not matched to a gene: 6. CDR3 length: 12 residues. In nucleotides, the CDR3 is TGTGCCAGTTCGGACAGGGCCCACGAGCAGTACTTC. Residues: CASSDRAHEQYF.

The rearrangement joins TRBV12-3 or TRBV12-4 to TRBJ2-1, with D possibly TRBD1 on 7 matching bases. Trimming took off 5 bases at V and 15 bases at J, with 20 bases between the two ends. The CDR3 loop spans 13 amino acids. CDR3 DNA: TGTGCCAGCAGTCTGGGGACAGTCCGGGGGCGGTTCTTC. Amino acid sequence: CASSLGTVRGRFF.

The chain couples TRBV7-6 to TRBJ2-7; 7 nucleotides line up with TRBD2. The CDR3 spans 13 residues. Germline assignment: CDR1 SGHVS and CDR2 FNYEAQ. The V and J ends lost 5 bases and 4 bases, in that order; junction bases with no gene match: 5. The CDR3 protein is CASSGGLLYEQYF. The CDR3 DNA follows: TGTGCCAGCAGCGGGGGACTATTGTACGAGCAGTACTTC.

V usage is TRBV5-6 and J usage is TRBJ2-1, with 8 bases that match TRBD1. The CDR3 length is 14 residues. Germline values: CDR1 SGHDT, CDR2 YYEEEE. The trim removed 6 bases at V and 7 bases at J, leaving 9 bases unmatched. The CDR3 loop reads CASTPQGARNEQFF. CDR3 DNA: TGTGCCAGCACCCCGCAGGGGGCGAGGAATGAGCAGTTCTTC.

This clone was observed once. Written as DNA, the CDR3 is TGTGCTAGTGGTTTGGGTAGCAATAGCAATCAGCCCCAGCATTTT. Translation gives CASGLGSNSNQPQHF. The chain joins TRBV12-5 to TRBJ1-5; D is uncertain. Trimming removed 1 base from V and 0 bases from J, with 7 bases in between. This CDR3 has 15 amino acids. The germline gives CDR1 LGHNT, CDR2 FRNRAP.

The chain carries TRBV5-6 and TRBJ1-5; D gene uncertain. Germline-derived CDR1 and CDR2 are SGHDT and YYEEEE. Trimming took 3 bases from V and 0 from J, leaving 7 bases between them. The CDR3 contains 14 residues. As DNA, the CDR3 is TGTGCCAGCAGCTCTGGCCTTAGCAATCAGCCCCAGCATTTT. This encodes CASSSGLSNQPQHF.

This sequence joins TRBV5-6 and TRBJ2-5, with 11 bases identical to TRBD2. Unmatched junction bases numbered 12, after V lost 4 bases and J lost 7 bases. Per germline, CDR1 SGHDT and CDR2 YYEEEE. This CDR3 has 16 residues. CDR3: CASSRGGTSGTRTQYF. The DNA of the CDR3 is TGTGCCAGCAGCAGGGGCGGGACTAGCGGAACGAGGACCCAGTACTTC. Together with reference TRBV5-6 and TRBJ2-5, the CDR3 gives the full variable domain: DAGVTQSPTHLIKTRGQQVTLRCSPKSGHDTVSWYQQALGQGPQFIFQYYEEEERQRGNFPDRFSGHQFPNYSSELNVNALLLGDSALYLCASSRGGTSGTRTQYFGPGTRLLVL.